This T cell receptor (beta chain) was identified in a study of CD8+CD57+ T cells in acquired aplastic anemia. The wider study: Sorted CD4+ plus CD8+ cells gave DNA averaging around 3 ug. There were about 10.8 million reads, on average, for CD4+ cells from healthy donors.

Germline V gene lookup returns CDR1 WSHSY and CDR2 SAAADI. Trimming removed 7 bases from V and 5 bases from J; junction bases left unmatched: 7. CDR3 length equals 14 residues. TCR beta VDJ combinations and CDR3 sequences were profiled from genomic DNA. TCRdb processed the reads anew with MiXCR; each CDR3 protein has one entry. The sample has some 190,000 distinct CDR3 sequences, approximately 50% seen once. The sequenced material came from sorted CD4+, CD8+, or CD8+CD57+ T cells (not recorded which) from PBMCs. The genes are TRBV10-2 and TRBJ1-2, with TRBD1 matching 10 bases. This receptor was identified in a human donor in good health, serving as a control. The CDR3 region is CASNAGTGAYGYTF. For the CDR3, the DNA is TGCGCCAGCAACGCCGGGACAGGGGCATATGGCTACACCTTC.